One and the same sample provided the 22 T cell receptor beta chains below, sequenced in a study of blood T cells in healthy people across ages. For the second PCR, which ran for about 6 to 12 cycles, a sample-barcoded 5' primer and a J-beta primer mix were used. Via MiXCR, TCRdb re-called the 5' RACE reads, giving one row per CDR3 protein. The sample shows 800,000 or so distinct CDR3 sequences, 35% to 60% of them seen only once. Sequencing input: blood. These TCRs come from a man older than 75 in good health.

With respect to this clonotype: An end of the junction does not agree with germline; a read error may underlie this. V usage is TRBV10-3 and J usage is TRBJ2-1, with D possibly being TRBD1 or TRBD2 (5 bases each). The CDR3 contains 16 residues. CDR1 ENHRY and CDR2 SYGVKD come from the germline V gene. Written as DNA, the CDR3 is TGTGCCATCAGCGAAAGAGGGACCCCGGGCTACAATAAGCAGTTCTTC. Its protein product is CAISERGTPGYNKQFF.

As for this clonotype: Being one base from a much bigger clone, this may be a read error. The chain combines TRBV6-4 with TRBJ2-1; D might be TRBD1 (6 bases). V lost 4 bases and J 10 bases, leaving 14 bases between the germline ends. The CDR3 sequence is 13 residues long. CDR1 is MRHNA, CDR2 SNTAGT, per germline. CDR3 bases: TGTGCCAGCAGTGCCGAGACAGGAGAGGAGCAGTTCTTC. This codes for CASSAETGEEQFF.

The rearrangement uses TRBV5-1 and TRBJ2-1; possibly TRBD1 for D (6 bases). Judging by the DNA end, TRBJ2-7 fits better; the J call may be wrong. The CDR3 sequence is 16 residues long. Germline values: CDR1 SGHRS, CDR2 YFSETQ. The CDR3 reads CASSEQGPSSYNEQYF. As DNA, the CDR3 is TGCGCCAGCAGCGAACAGGGTCCATCCTCCTACAATGAGCAGTACTTC.

This sequence joins TRBV29-1 and TRBJ2-7; D call uncertain. The CDR3 is 12 residues long. The germline V gene has CDR1 SQVTM and CDR2 ANQGSEA. Trimming removed 5 bases at V and 6 bases at J, with 14 bases between. Here the CDR3 reads CSVSNGLPEQYF. The CDR3 bases are TGCAGCGTTTCGAACGGGCTCCCCGAGCAGTACTTC.

The chain is built from TRBV20-1 and TRBJ2-3; TRBD2 aligns across 7 bases. V lost 3 bases to trimming and J lost 3 bases; unmatched junction nucleotides: 6. There are 14 residues in the CDR3. The germline CDR1 and CDR2 sequences are DFQATT and SNEGSKA (reference sequence). The CDR3 DNA is TGCAGTGCTAGTACGCGACTAGCTACAGATACGCAGTATTTT. This gives the protein CSASTRLATDTQYF.

This sequence joins TRBV5-6 and TRBJ2-1; 10 bases align to TRBD2. J lost 12 bases, V lost 4 bases, and 4 bases had no gene match. CDR1 and CDR2 (germline): SGHDT, YYEEEE. This CDR3 spans 12 amino acids. The DNA of the CDR3 is TGTGCCAGCAGCACAATAGCGGGAGGGCAGTTCTTC. This translates into CASSTIAGGQFF.

The chain is built from TRBV19 and TRBJ2-1; 8 nucleotides match TRBD2. The CDR3 loop spans 13 amino acids. CDR1 is LNHDA, CDR2 SQIVND, per germline (reference sequence). The CDR3 loop is CATAGVPYNEQFF. The CDR3 DNA reads TGTGCGACAGCGGGAGTTCCCTACAATGAGCAGTTCTTC.

The gene calls are TRBV6-5 and TRBJ1-5, with D uncertain. V lost 2 bases and J 7 bases, leaving 9 bases between the germline ends. This CDR3 is built from 13 residues. Germline V CDR1 and CDR2: MNHEY, SVGAGI. Written as DNA, the CDR3 is TGTGCCAGCAGTTACACGGGGTCGCAGCCCCAGCATTTT. It is translated as CASSYTGSQPQHF.

This clonotype was seen at least ten times. The gene calls are TRBV7-2 and TRBJ2-3; 7 bases are a match to TRBD2. V lost 1 base and J lost 2; bases outside the gene matches: 3. Germline CDR1 and CDR2: SGHTA and FQGNSA. The CDR3 extends over 15 amino acids. CDR3 in amino acids: CASSLGGLTTDTQYF. In nucleotides, the CDR3 is TGTGCCAGCAGCTTAGGGGGACTAACCACAGATACGCAGTATTTT.

This clonotype was seen a few times. The chain joins TRBV4-3 to TRBJ2-4; possible D gene TRBD2, 5 bases. The CDR3 runs 17 residues. Germline assignment: CDR1 LGHNA and CDR2 YSLEER. V shed 0 bases and J shed 4 bases, with 16 bases lying between them. The CDR3 sequence: CASSQEWWGEGKNIQYF. CDR3 bases: TGCGCCAGCAGCCAAGAATGGTGGGGAGAGGGTAAAAACATTCAGTACTTC.

This clonotype was counted many times. The chain employs TRBV20-1 and TRBJ2-3; 11 bases fit TRBD2. CDR1 and CDR2 from the germline V gene are DFQATT and SNEGSKA (reference sequence). Trimming took 5 bases from V and 6 from J; bases not matched to a gene: 7. There are 14 residues in the CDR3. The CDR3 protein is CSADILAGADTQYF. As DNA, the CDR3 is TGCAGTGCTGACATACTAGCGGGAGCGGATACGCAGTATTTT.

The chain combines TRBV7-3 with TRBJ2-1, with 11 nucleotides matching TRBD2. The V and J ends lost 5 bases and 4 bases, in that order; junction bases with no gene match: 13. Germline CDR1 is SGHTA and CDR2 is FQGTGA. The CDR3 is made up of 18 amino acids. The CDR3 coding sequence is TGTGCCAGCAGCACCTCCGAACCGGGACTAGCGGTTTACAATGAGCAGTTCTTC. It yields the protein CASSTSEPGLAVYNEQFF.

The V gene is TRBV18, the J gene TRBJ1-4; D is perhaps TRBD1 (6 bases). V lost 6 bases, J lost 5 bases, and 16 bases lay in between. The CDR3 has 15 residues. Per germline, CDR1 KGHSH and CDR2 LQKENI. The CDR3 DNA sequence: TGTGCCAGCTCCACCACCTACAGGGACAATGAAAAACTGTTTTTT. As protein: CASSTTYRDNEKLFF.

The chain combines TRBV20-1 with TRBJ2-5; D gene ambiguous. The CDR3 contains 13 residues. The ends were cut back, 3 bases at V and 0 bases at J, with 8 bases in the middle. Germline V CDR1 and CDR2: DFQATT, SNEGSKA (reference sequence). The CDR3 is CSARGPYQETQYF. In DNA form, the CDR3 reads TGCAGTGCTAGGGGTCCTTACCAAGAGACCCAGTACTTC.

In the case of this clonotype: A clone one base away is much larger, so this may be a read error. The chain carries TRBV28 and TRBJ2-7; no firm D call. The CDR3 is 15 amino acids. With 5 bases removed from V and 3 bases from J, the gap between germline ends came to 17 bases. Germline CDR1 and CDR2: MDHEN and SYDVKM. The CDR3: CASSRDLQKYYEQYF. The CDR3 bases are TGTGCCAGCAGTCGCGACCTTCAGAAGTACTACGAGCAGTACTTC.

J is TRBJ2-5 and V is TRBV10-3; 9 nucleotides agree with TRBD2. Germline CDR1 and CDR2: ENHRY and SYGVKD. This CDR3 comprises 17 residues. V lost 5 bases, J lost 3 bases, and 13 bases stayed unmatched. CDR3 loop: CAISTDPAGGLKETQYF. The CDR3 DNA reads TGTGCCATCAGTACCGACCCAGCGGGAGGTTTGAAAGAGACCCAGTACTTC.

This rearrangement joins TRBV4-3 to TRBJ2-7; D unresolved. Germline-derived CDR1 and CDR2 are LGHNA and YSLEER. This CDR3 contains 15 residues. The germline V and J ends were trimmed by 0 bases and 7 bases, with 16 bases remaining between them. CDR3 nucleotides: TGCGCCAGCAGCCAAGATTTTACAGACACTCGGGAGCAGTACTTC. Translation gives CASSQDFTDTREQYF.

This clonotype was counted a single time. The chain has TRBV9 and TRBJ1-5; weak D call: TRBD1 (5 bases). The CDR3 length is 14 residues. The ends were cut back, 0 bases at V and 7 bases at J, with 11 bases in the middle. Germline CDR1 SGDLS, CDR2 YYNGEE. CDR3 sequence: CASSVEGQGQPQHF. The CDR3 nucleotides are TGTGCCAGCAGCGTAGAGGGGCAGGGACAGCCCCAGCATTTT.

This chain links TRBV20-1 with TRBJ2-5; D is unclear. The CDR3 contains 15 residues. The germline gives CDR1 DFQATT, CDR2 SNEGSKA (reference sequence). V was trimmed by 1 base and J by 2 bases, leaving 14 bases between them. CDR3 sequence (DNA): TGCAGTGCTAGAGTGTGGTTAGGTCCACAAGAGACCCAGTACTTC. Translation: CSARVWLGPQETQYF.

The genes are TRBV28 and TRBJ1-5; D may be TRBD1 (6 bases). V lost 6 bases to trimming and J lost 2 bases, with 8 bases between them. Germline V lookup: CDR1 MDHEN, CDR2 SYDVKM. The CDR3 sequence is 13 residues long. The CDR3 nucleotides read TGTGCCAGCAGCAAGGGGGGCAATCAGCCCCAGCATTTT. Translated, it gives CASSKGGNQPQHF.

As regards this clonotype: A read error is possible here, since a much larger clone lies one base away. J is TRBJ2-3 and V is TRBV7-2; tentatively, D is TRBD2 (6 bases). The CDR3 length is 17 residues. CDR1 SGHTA and CDR2 FQGNSA come from the germline V gene. This CDR3 is CASSPPNPGLPTETQYF. CDR3 sequence (DNA): TGTGCCAGCAGCCCCCCAAATCCGGGACTCCCTACAGAAACGCAGTATTTT.

This clonotype was observed at least ten times. The chain recombines TRBV5-1 with TRBJ2-3; 9 positions match TRBD2. Germline-derived CDR1 and CDR2 are SGHRS and YFSETQ. The CDR3 is made up of 15 amino acids. Germline trimming cut 0 bases from V and 1 base from J; bases unmatched to any gene: 0. In DNA form, the CDR3 reads TGCGCCAGCAGCTTGGTAGCGGGAGGCACAGATACGCAGTATTTT. This gives the protein CASSLVAGGTDTQYF. The full variable domain, in which reference TRBV5-1 and TRBJ2-3 provide the parts outside the CDR3, is KAGVTQTPRYLIKTRGQQVTLSCSPISGHRSVSWYQQTPGQGLQFLFEYFSETQRNKGNFPGRFSGRQFSNSRSEMNVSTLELGDSALYLCASSLVAGGTDTQYFGPGTRLTVL.